Listed below are T cell receptor beta chains from one sample, sequenced in a study of T cells in lung cancer brain metastases. Libraries were prepared by immunoSEQ multiplex PCR; TCRdb keeps only in-frame clonotypes and omits some of them. The sample lists about 4,900 clones; roughly 84% were seen once. Sequencing used tumor tissue from the primary lung tumor. All receptors come from a woman aged 45-65 years with non-small cell lung cancer. CDR3s include the opening cysteine and the closing phenylalanine or tryptophan. The order of the fields is J gene, V gene, D gene, clone size, CDR3 length, CDR3 DNA, CDR3 protein. D genes are given only for firm matches. The size entry is marked missing in some rows and otherwise reads once, few, many or a size class.

j_call: TRBJ2-3
v_call: TRBV6-1
d_call: .
clone_size: .
cdr3_length: 15
cdr3_nt: TGTGCCAGCAGTCGCGATGCGAACCAAGTGGATACGCAGTATTTT
cdr3_aa: CASSRDANQVDTQYF

j_call: TRBJ2-5
v_call: TRBV11-1
d_call: .
clone_size: .
cdr3_length: 13
cdr3_nt: TGTGCCAGCAGCTTAATCTTGGGCGAGACCCAGTACTTC
cdr3_aa: CASSLILGETQYF

j_call: TRBJ1-3
v_call: TRBV2
d_call: TRBD1
clone_size: few
cdr3_length: 15
cdr3_nt: TGTGCCAGCAGTTATGGACAGGGAACTGGAAACACCATATATTTT
cdr3_aa: CASSYGQGTGNTIYF

j_call: TRBJ2-2
v_call: TRBV7-8
d_call: TRBD2
clone_size: .
cdr3_length: 15
cdr3_nt: TGTGCCAGCAGCCTTAGCGGGCCGAACACCGGGGAGCTGTTTTTT
cdr3_aa: CASSLSGPNTGELFF

j_call: TRBJ2-7
v_call: TRBV7-9
d_call: TRBD2
clone_size: .
cdr3_length: 14
cdr3_nt: TGTGCCAGCAGCTTGGGAGGGGTCTTCTACGAGCAGTACTTC
cdr3_aa: CASSLGGVFYEQYF

j_call: TRBJ2-3
v_call: TRBV30
d_call: .
clone_size: .
cdr3_length: 12
cdr3_nt: TGTGCCCGAGACGAAGGGGGATATACGCAGTATTTT
cdr3_aa: CARDEGGYTQYF

j_call: TRBJ2-3
v_call: TRBV28
d_call: TRBD2
clone_size: .
cdr3_length: 17
cdr3_nt: TGTGCCAGCAGTTTATCTATACCGGGACTAGCAAGAGATACGCAGTATTTT
cdr3_aa: CASSLSIPGLARDTQYF

j_call: TRBJ1-2
v_call: TRBV10-3
d_call: .
clone_size: few
cdr3_length: 14
cdr3_nt: TGTGCCATCAACGGATTCCAAGCTAACTATGGCTACACCTTC
cdr3_aa: CAINGFQANYGYTF

j_call: TRBJ2-7
v_call: TRBV15
d_call: .
clone_size: .
cdr3_length: 16
cdr3_nt: TGTGCCACCAGCAGAGATCTACGGGGCTCGACCTACGAGCAGTACTTC
cdr3_aa: CATSRDLRGSTYEQYF

j_call: TRBJ2-4
v_call: TRBV6-1
d_call: .
clone_size: few
cdr3_length: 15
cdr3_nt: TGTGCCAGCAGTGGGTCGGCACCAGCCAAAAACATTCAGTACTTC
cdr3_aa: CASSGSAPAKNIQYF

j_call: TRBJ1-4
v_call: TRBV4-2
d_call: TRBD1
clone_size: .
cdr3_length: 13
cdr3_nt: TGTGCCAGCAGCCCAAGGCTCGGGACAGGGGTGTTTTTT
cdr3_aa: CASSPRLGTGVFF

j_call: TRBJ2-7
v_call: TRBV4-1
d_call: .
clone_size: .
cdr3_length: 14
cdr3_nt: TGCGCCAGCAGCCATTTAGGGAGCTCCTACGAGCAGTACTTC
cdr3_aa: CASSHLGSSYEQYF

j_call: TRBJ1-4
v_call: TRBV5-5
d_call: TRBD1
clone_size: .
cdr3_length: 15
cdr3_nt: TGTGCCAGCAGCTTGGATGGACAGGGAGTTGAAAAACTGTTTTTT
cdr3_aa: CASSLDGQGVEKLFF

j_call: TRBJ1-6
v_call: TRBV7-9
d_call: .
clone_size: .
cdr3_length: 15
cdr3_nt: TGTGCCAGCAGCTTTGCGGGATCCTATAATTCACCCCTCCACTTT
cdr3_aa: CASSFAGSYNSPLHF

j_call: TRBJ2-1
v_call: TRBV7-8
d_call: TRBD2
clone_size: .
cdr3_length: 15
cdr3_nt: TGTGCCAGCAGCTTTGGACTAGCGGACTACAATGAGCAGTTCTTC
cdr3_aa: CASSFGLADYNEQFF

j_call: TRBJ2-7
v_call: TRBV5-1
d_call: .
clone_size: .
cdr3_length: 15
cdr3_nt: TGCGCCAGCAGCTTGGGGACAGCCCCTTCCTACGAGCAGTACTTC
cdr3_aa: CASSLGTAPSYEQYF

j_call: TRBJ1-3
v_call: TRBV14
d_call: .
clone_size: .
cdr3_length: 14
cdr3_nt: TGTGCCAGCAGCAGACGGATCTCTGGAAACACCATATATTTT
cdr3_aa: CASSRRISGNTIYF

j_call: TRBJ1-4
v_call: TRBV29-1
d_call: .
clone_size: .
cdr3_length: 14
cdr3_nt: TGCAGCGCCAGGGAAGATACGACTAATGAAAAACTGTTTTTT
cdr3_aa: CSAREDTTNEKLFF

j_call: TRBJ1-1
v_call: TRBV5-4
d_call: .
clone_size: .
cdr3_length: 11
cdr3_nt: TGTGCCAGCTCGGGGAACACTGAAGCTTTCTTT
cdr3_aa: CASSGNTEAFF

j_call: TRBJ1-6
v_call: TRBV6-6
d_call: .
clone_size: .
cdr3_length: 15
cdr3_nt: TGTGCCAGCAGTTACCGCTTATCAAGAAATTCACCCCTCCACTTT
cdr3_aa: CASSYRLSRNSPLHF

j_call: TRBJ2-5
v_call: TRBV11-2
d_call: .
clone_size: .
cdr3_length: 15
cdr3_nt: TGTGCCAGCAGCTTAGAGGGGGCTTTCGGAGAGACCCAGTACTTC
cdr3_aa: CASSLEGAFGETQYF

j_call: TRBJ2-1
v_call: TRBV7-9
d_call: TRBD1
clone_size: .
cdr3_length: 14
cdr3_nt: TGTGCCAGTGAGACCGGGACAGGGGGCAATGAGCAGTTCTTC
cdr3_aa: CASETGTGGNEQFF

j_call: TRBJ2-5
v_call: TRBV2
d_call: .
clone_size: .
cdr3_length: 15
cdr3_nt: TGTGCCAGCAGTGAGGAAAGGCGTTCCCAAGAGACCCAGTACTTC
cdr3_aa: CASSEERRSQETQYF

j_call: TRBJ2-3
v_call: TRBV7-6
d_call: TRBD2
clone_size: .
cdr3_length: 16
cdr3_nt: TGTGCCAGCAGCTTTTTGCTAGCGGGGCAGGCAGATACGCAGTATTTT
cdr3_aa: CASSFLLAGQADTQYF

j_call: TRBJ1-6
v_call: TRBV27
d_call: .
clone_size: .
cdr3_length: 16
cdr3_nt: TGTGCCAGCAGTTTAGGGGGTCGGGGCGGCCTCACGCCCCTCCACTTT
cdr3_aa: CASSLGGRGGLTPLHF

j_call: TRBJ1-5
v_call: TRBV6-1
d_call: .
clone_size: .
cdr3_length: 13
cdr3_nt: TGTGCCAGCAGTGCGGGGGGAAATCAGCCCCAGCATTTT
cdr3_aa: CASSAGGNQPQHF

j_call: TRBJ2-3
v_call: TRBV9
d_call: .
clone_size: .
cdr3_length: 14
cdr3_nt: TGTACCAGCAGCGTAGTAAGCCCTAGGGATACGCAGTATTTT
cdr3_aa: CTSSVVSPRDTQYF

j_call: TRBJ1-5
v_call: TRBV28
d_call: .
clone_size: .
cdr3_length: 14
cdr3_nt: TGTGCCAGCAGTTTACAGTATAGCAATCAGCCCCAGCATTTT
cdr3_aa: CASSLQYSNQPQHF

j_call: TRBJ2-2
v_call: TRBV19
d_call: TRBD1
clone_size: once
cdr3_length: 16
cdr3_nt: TGTGCCAGTAGTACCAGACAGGGGAGTGCGGCCGAGGAGCTGTTTTTT
cdr3_aa: CASSTRQGSAAEELFF

j_call: TRBJ1-5
v_call: TRBV2
d_call: TRBD1
clone_size: .
cdr3_length: 15
cdr3_nt: TGTGCCAGCAGTGAATGGGGACAGGGGTATCAGCCCCAGCATTTT
cdr3_aa: CASSEWGQGYQPQHF

j_call: TRBJ2-7
v_call: TRBV6-6
d_call: TRBD2
clone_size: .
cdr3_length: 14
cdr3_nt: TGTGCCAGCAGTGATTGGGGGAGGGCTTACGAGCAGTACTTC
cdr3_aa: CASSDWGRAYEQYF

j_call: TRBJ1-4
v_call: TRBV18
d_call: .
clone_size: .
cdr3_length: 16
cdr3_nt: TGTGCCAGCTCACCGGGGGAGGCAGGGCGCGGTGAAAAACTGTTTTTT
cdr3_aa: CASSPGEAGRGEKLFF

j_call: TRBJ2-3
v_call: TRBV5-1
d_call: TRBD2
clone_size: .
cdr3_length: 16
cdr3_nt: TGCGCCAGCAGCTACCCTGGACTAGCGGACACAGATACGCAGTATTTT
cdr3_aa: CASSYPGLADTDTQYF

j_call: TRBJ2-7
v_call: TRBV18
d_call: TRBD1
clone_size: .
cdr3_length: 16
cdr3_nt: TGTGCCAGCTCATCACCTCCGGGACAGGTAAACTACGAGCAGTACTTT
cdr3_aa: CASSSPPGQVNYEQYF

j_call: TRBJ2-6
v_call: TRBV6-6
d_call: .
clone_size: .
cdr3_length: 16
cdr3_nt: TGTGCCAGCAGCCGCAACACCGGGGCGCAGGGCAACGTCCTGACTTTC
cdr3_aa: CASSRNTGAQGNVLTF

j_call: TRBJ1-2
v_call: TRBV7-2
d_call: .
clone_size: .
cdr3_length: 15
cdr3_nt: TGTGCCAGTAGCCCAGCCCACGCGGCCTCCTATGGCTACACCTTC
cdr3_aa: CASSPAHAASYGYTF

j_call: TRBJ2-5
v_call: TRBV28
d_call: TRBD1
clone_size: once
cdr3_length: 16
cdr3_nt: TGTGCCAGCAGGAGCCGGGACAGGGGCCTACAAGAGACCCAGTACTTC
cdr3_aa: CASRSRDRGLQETQYF

j_call: TRBJ1-1
v_call: TRBV19
d_call: .
clone_size: .
cdr3_length: 11
cdr3_nt: TGTGCCAGTAGTCGGATGACTGAAGCTTTCTTT
cdr3_aa: CASSRMTEAFF

j_call: TRBJ1-6
v_call: TRBV5-1
d_call: .
clone_size: .
cdr3_length: 17
cdr3_nt: TGCGCCAGCAGCTTGGCCGCTGGGGGGGTTAGGAATTCACCCCTCCACTTT
cdr3_aa: CASSLAAGGVRNSPLHF

j_call: TRBJ1-1
v_call: TRBV19
d_call: .
clone_size: .
cdr3_length: 14
cdr3_nt: TGTGCCAGTAGTATAACCCTAAGCCTCACTGAAGCTTTCTTT
cdr3_aa: CASSITLSLTEAFF

j_call: TRBJ2-1
v_call: TRBV11-2
d_call: .
clone_size: .
cdr3_length: 12
cdr3_nt: TGTGCCAGCAGCTTAGTTGGCGGGGTGGAGTTCTTC
cdr3_aa: CASSLVGGVEFF

j_call: TRBJ1-5
v_call: TRBV5-8
d_call: .
clone_size: .
cdr3_length: 15
cdr3_nt: TGTGCCAGCAGCCTCGCGGGGGGAGGCAATCAGCCCCAGCATTTT
cdr3_aa: CASSLAGGGNQPQHF

j_call: TRBJ2-5
v_call: TRBV7-9
d_call: .
clone_size: .
cdr3_length: 16
cdr3_nt: TGTGTCAGCAGCATTCCCAGTGAGGGGCGGAGGGAGACCCAGTACTTC
cdr3_aa: CVSSIPSEGRRETQYF

j_call: TRBJ2-5
v_call: TRBV10-3
d_call: TRBD1
clone_size: .
cdr3_length: 13
cdr3_nt: TGTGCCATCAGCTACAGGGGCCAAGAGACCCAGTACTTC
cdr3_aa: CAISYRGQETQYF

j_call: TRBJ2-7
v_call: TRBV23-1
d_call: .
clone_size: .
cdr3_length: 16
cdr3_nt: TGCGCCAGCAGCCCCGTCTGTCGGGGGCGCCCCTACGAGCAGTACTTC
cdr3_aa: CASSPVCRGRPYEQYF

j_call: TRBJ2-1
v_call: TRBV30
d_call: TRBD2
clone_size: .
cdr3_length: 14
cdr3_nt: TGTGCCTGGACTAGCGGGAGCTCCTACAATGAGCAGTTCTTC
cdr3_aa: CAWTSGSSYNEQFF

j_call: TRBJ2-7
v_call: TRBV5-8
d_call: .
clone_size: .
cdr3_length: 11
cdr3_nt: TGTGCCAGCAGCATATCCTACGAGCAGTACTTC
cdr3_aa: CASSISYEQYF

j_call: TRBJ1-1
v_call: TRBV6-5
d_call: TRBD1
clone_size: .
cdr3_length: 14
cdr3_nt: TGTGCCAGCAGTTACTCGGGACAGGGGGGAAAAGCTTTTTTT
cdr3_aa: CASSYSGQGGKAFF

j_call: TRBJ2-1
v_call: TRBV20-1
d_call: .
clone_size: .
cdr3_length: 11
cdr3_nt: TGCAGTGCTAGACGGGGGAATGAGCAGTTCTTC
cdr3_aa: CSARRGNEQFF

j_call: TRBJ1-5
v_call: TRBV10-3
d_call: .
clone_size: .
cdr3_length: 13
cdr3_nt: TGTGCCATCAGTCCAGGGAGTTTGCAGCCCCAGCATTTT
cdr3_aa: CAISPGSLQPQHF

j_call: TRBJ1-1
v_call: TRBV11-2
d_call: .
clone_size: .
cdr3_length: 14
cdr3_nt: TGTGCCAGCAGCTTAGACAGGGCGGGGACTGAAGCTTTCTTT
cdr3_aa: CASSLDRAGTEAFF

j_call: TRBJ2-3
v_call: TRBV10-1
d_call: TRBD2
clone_size: .
cdr3_length: 15
cdr3_nt: TGCGCCAGCAGTGAACTAGCGGGGAGCACAGATACGCAGTATTTT
cdr3_aa: CASSELAGSTDTQYF